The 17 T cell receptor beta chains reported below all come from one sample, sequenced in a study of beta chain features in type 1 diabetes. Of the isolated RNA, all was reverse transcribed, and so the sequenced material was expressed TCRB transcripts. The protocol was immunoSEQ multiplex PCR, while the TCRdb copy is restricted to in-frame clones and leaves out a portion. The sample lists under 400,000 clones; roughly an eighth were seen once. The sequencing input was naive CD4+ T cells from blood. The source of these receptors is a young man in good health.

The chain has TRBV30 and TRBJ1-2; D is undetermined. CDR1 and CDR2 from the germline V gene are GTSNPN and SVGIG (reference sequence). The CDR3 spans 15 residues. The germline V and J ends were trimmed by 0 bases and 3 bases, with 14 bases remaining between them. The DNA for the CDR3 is TGTGCCTGGAGTGTGACGAGGGCTGGGGACTATGGCTACACCTTC. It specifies CAWSVTRAGDYGYTF.

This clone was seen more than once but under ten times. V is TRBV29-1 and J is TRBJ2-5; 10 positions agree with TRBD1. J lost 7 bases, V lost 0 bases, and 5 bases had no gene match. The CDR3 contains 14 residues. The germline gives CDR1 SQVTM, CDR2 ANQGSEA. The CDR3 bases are TGCAGCGTTGAAGAGACAGGGGGCAGTGGGACCCAGTACTTC. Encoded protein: CSVEETGGSGTQYF.

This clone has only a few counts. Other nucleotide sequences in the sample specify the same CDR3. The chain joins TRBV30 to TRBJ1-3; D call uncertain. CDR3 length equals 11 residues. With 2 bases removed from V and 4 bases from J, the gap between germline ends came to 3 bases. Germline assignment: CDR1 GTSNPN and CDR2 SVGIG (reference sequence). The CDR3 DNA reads TGTGCCTGGAGTCCGGGAAACACCATATATTTT. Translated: CAWSPGNTIYF.

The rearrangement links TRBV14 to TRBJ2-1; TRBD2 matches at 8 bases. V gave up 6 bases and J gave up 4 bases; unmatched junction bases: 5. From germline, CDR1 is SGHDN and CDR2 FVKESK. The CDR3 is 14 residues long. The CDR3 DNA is TGTGCCAGCAGACTCTCTAGCGGGTACAATGAGCAGTTCTTC. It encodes CASRLSSGYNEQFF.

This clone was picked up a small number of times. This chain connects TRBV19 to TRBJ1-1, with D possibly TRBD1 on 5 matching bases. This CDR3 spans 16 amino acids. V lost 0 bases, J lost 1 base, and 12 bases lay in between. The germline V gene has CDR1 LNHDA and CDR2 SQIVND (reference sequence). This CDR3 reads CASSIDVGQGNTEAFF. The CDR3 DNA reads TGTGCCAGTAGTATAGATGTTGGACAAGGGAACACTGAAGCTTTCTTT.

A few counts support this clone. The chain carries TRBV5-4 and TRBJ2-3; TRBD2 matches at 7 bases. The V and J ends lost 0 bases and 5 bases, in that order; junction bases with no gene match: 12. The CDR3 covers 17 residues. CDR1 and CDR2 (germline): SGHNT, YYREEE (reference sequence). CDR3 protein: CASSLVLGGSRRDTQYF. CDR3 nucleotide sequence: TGTGCCAGCAGCTTGGTTCTGGGGGGGTCAAGACGAGATACGCAGTATTTT.

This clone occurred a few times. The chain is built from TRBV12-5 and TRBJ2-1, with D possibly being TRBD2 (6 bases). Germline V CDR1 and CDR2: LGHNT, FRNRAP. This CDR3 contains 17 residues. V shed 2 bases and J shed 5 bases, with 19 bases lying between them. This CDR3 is CASGLHRELFPNNEQFF. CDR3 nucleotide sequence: TGTGCTAGTGGTTTGCACCGGGAGTTGTTCCCGAACAATGAGCAGTTCTTC.

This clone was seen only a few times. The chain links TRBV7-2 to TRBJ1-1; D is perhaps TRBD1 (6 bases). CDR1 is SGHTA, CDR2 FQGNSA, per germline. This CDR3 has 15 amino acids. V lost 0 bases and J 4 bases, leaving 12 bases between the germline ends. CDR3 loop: CASSLAAGALTEAFF. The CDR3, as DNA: TGTGCCAGCAGCTTAGCAGCAGGGGCACTCACTGAAGCTTTCTTT.

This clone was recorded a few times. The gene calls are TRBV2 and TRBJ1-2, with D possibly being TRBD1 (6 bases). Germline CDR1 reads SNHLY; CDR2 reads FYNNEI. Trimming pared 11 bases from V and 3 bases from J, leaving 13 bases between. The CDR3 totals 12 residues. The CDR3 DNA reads TGTGCCGGAGGGGGGGTTGACTATGGCTACACCTTC. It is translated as CAGGGVDYGYTF.

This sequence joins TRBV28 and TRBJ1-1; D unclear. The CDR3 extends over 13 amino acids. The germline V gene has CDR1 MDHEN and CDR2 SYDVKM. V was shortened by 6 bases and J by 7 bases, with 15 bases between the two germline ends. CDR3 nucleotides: TGTGCCAGCAGCGTCCTAGTACCCCTTGAAGCTTTCTTT. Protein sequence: CASSVLVPLEAFF.

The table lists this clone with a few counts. The CDR3 DNA sequence: TGTGCCAGCAGTGACAGGGAAATGGGTACAGATACGCAGTATTTT. Its protein is CASSDREMGTDTQYF. J is TRBJ2-3 and V is TRBV25-1, with D possibly matching TRBD1 (5 bases). V was trimmed by 3 bases and J by 3 bases, leaving 13 bases between them. The length of the CDR3 is 15 residues. Germline V gene data show CDR1 as MGHDK and CDR2 as SYGVNS.

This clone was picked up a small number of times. The CDR3 DNA is TGTGCCTGGAGTGTCAGTCTCAATCAGCCCCAGCATTTT. It encodes CAWSVSLNQPQHF. The genes are TRBV30 and TRBJ1-5; no reliable D call. The ends were cut back, 0 bases at V and 3 bases at J, with 6 bases in the middle. Germline loops: CDR1 GTSNPN, CDR2 SVGIG (reference sequence). The CDR3 contains 13 residues.

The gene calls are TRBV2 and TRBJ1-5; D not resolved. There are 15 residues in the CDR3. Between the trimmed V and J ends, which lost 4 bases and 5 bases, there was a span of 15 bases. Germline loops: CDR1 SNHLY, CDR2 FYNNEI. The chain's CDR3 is CASSGSSGEYQPQHF. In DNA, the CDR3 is TGTGCCAGCAGTGGGAGCAGTGGGGAGTATCAGCCCCAGCATTTT.

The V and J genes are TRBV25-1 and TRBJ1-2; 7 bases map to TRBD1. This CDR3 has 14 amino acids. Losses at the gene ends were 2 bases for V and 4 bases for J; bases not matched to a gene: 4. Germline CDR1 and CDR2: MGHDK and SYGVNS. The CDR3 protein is CASSEGDSVYGYTF. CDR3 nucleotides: TGTGCCAGCAGTGAAGGGGACAGCGTCTATGGCTACACCTTC.

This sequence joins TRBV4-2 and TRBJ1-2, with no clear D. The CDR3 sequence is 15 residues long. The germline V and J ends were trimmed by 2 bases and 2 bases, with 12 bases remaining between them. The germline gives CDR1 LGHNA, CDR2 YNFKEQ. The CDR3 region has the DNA TGTGCCAGCAGCCAACCGACAATTCCAAACTATGGCTACACCTTC. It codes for CASSQPTIPNYGYTF.

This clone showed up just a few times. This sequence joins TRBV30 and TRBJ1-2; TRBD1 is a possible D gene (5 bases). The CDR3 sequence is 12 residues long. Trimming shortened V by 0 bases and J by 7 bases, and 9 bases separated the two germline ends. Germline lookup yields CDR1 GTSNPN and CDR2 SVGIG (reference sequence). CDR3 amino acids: CAWSVGVGGYTF. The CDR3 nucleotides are TGTGCCTGGAGTGTAGGGGTGGGTGGCTACACCTTC. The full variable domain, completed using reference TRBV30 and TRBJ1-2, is SQTIHQWPATLVQPVGSPLSLECTVEGTSNPNLYWYRQAAGRGLQLLFYSVGIGQISSEVPQNLSASRPQDRQFILSSKKLLLSDSGFYLCAWSVGVGGYTFGSGTRLTVV.

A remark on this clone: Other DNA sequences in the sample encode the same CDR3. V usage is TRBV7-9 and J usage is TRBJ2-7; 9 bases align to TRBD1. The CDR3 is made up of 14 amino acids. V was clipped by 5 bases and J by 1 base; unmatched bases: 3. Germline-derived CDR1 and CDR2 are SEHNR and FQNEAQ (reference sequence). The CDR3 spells CASSLGTGSYEQYF. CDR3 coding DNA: TGTGCCAGCAGCCTCGGGACAGGGTCCTACGAGCAGTACTTC.